Below are 18 T cell receptor beta chains sequenced from a single sample in a study of T-cell memory formation after mild COVID-19. TCRdb re-analysed the 5' RACE reads in MiXCR, keeping a single row per CDR3 protein. Altogether 85,000 to 120,000 distinct CDR3 sequences are present, about 17% being singletons, with the ten largest covering 28%. Sequenced sample: PBMCs or a T cell subset sorted from them (not recorded which). The receptors here all came from an adult woman who had mild COVID-19 (a few samples of this study predate the infection). Cell type and time point are not known.

This chain joins TRBV29-1 and TRBJ2-1, with D possibly being TRBD1 (5 bases). Germline values: CDR1 SQVTM, CDR2 ANQGSEA. The CDR3 extends over 17 amino acids. Between the trimmed V and J ends, which lost 1 base and 0 bases, there was a span of 16 bases. The CDR3 DNA is TGCAGCGTTGAAGGTGTGGGGCGGACGAGCTCCTACAATGAGCAGTTCTTC. Its protein is CSVEGVGRTSSYNEQFF.

The J gene is TRBJ2-7, the V gene TRBV27; 10 bases are a match to TRBD2. The CDR3 contains 15 residues. Germline V gives CDR1 MNHEY, CDR2 SMNVEV (reference sequence). Trimming cost V 6 bases and J 5 bases; bases outside gene matches: 10. The CDR3 sequence: CASRTIAGGGDEQYF. The CDR3 DNA sequence: TGTGCCAGCAGGACGATAGCGGGAGGAGGGGACGAGCAGTACTTC.

In its sample, this clonotype was seen many times. This chain joins TRBV6-5 and TRBJ1-5, with D maybe TRBD1 (6 bases). The CDR3 totals 14 residues. The V and J ends lost 6 bases and 6 bases respectively, with 15 bases between them. Looked up from germline, CDR1 is MNHEY and CDR2 is SVGAGI. The CDR3 spells CASRPKTGIQPQHF. CDR3 bases: TGTGCCAGCAGACCTAAAACAGGGATTCAGCCCCAGCATTTT.

The CDR3 nucleotides read TGTGCCAGCAGCTTGTGGGCAGGGGCCGGGTCACCCCTCCACTTT. This gives the protein CASSLWAGAGSPLHF. The J gene is TRBJ1-6, the V gene TRBV5-4; possibly TRBD1 for D (6 bases). This CDR3 region has 15 residues. Per the germline V gene, CDR1 is SGHNT and CDR2 is YYREEE (reference sequence). V lost 1 base and J 10 bases, leaving 15 bases between the germline ends.

This chain joins TRBV7-6 and TRBJ1-4; D possibly corresponds to TRBD1 (6 bases). This CDR3 has 13 residues. The V gene lost 10 bases and the J gene lost 6 bases, with 15 bases spanning the gap. Per germline, CDR1 SGHVS and CDR2 FNYEAQ. The DNA of the CDR3 is TGTGCCACCGGGGAGGGGGTGGATGAAAAACTGTTTTTT. This translates into CATGEGVDEKLFF.

V usage is TRBV20-1 and J usage is TRBJ1-2, with TRBD1 identical over 9 bases. CDR3 length equals 16 residues. V lost 6 bases and J lost 4; bases outside the gene matches: 15. Germline V gene data show CDR1 as DFQATT and CDR2 as SNEGSKA (reference sequence). CDR3 in amino acids: CSASSVGTGNLYGYTF. The CDR3, as DNA: TGCAGTGCCTCCTCAGTCGGGACAGGGAACCTCTATGGCTACACCTTC.

This clonotype showed up just a few times. The chain joins TRBV6-5 to TRBJ2-5; TRBD2 might be the D (5 bases). Germline V gene sequence: CDR1 MNHEY, CDR2 SVGAGI. Trimming left V 4 bases short and J 7 bases short, with 16 bases between. The CDR3 totals 14 residues. CDR3 loop: CASSFHDEGVTQYF. The DNA for the CDR3 is TGTGCCAGCAGTTTCCACGACGAGGGCGTGACCCAGTACTTC.

The J gene is TRBJ2-1, the V gene TRBV7-9; 9 bases match TRBD2. CDR1 is SEHNR, CDR2 FQNEAQ, per germline (reference sequence). CDR3 size: 17 residues. The ends lost 1 base at V and 6 bases at J; junction bases unmatched: 10. The CDR3 protein is CASSLGIAGVPGNEQFF. The CDR3, as DNA: TGTGCCAGCAGCTTAGGGATAGCGGGGGTTCCCGGCAATGAGCAGTTCTTC.

This rearrangement joins TRBV4-1 to TRBJ2-1; D is unclear. V lost 1 base, J lost 8 bases, and 12 bases lay in between. This CDR3 spans 14 amino acids. Germline V gives CDR1 MGHRA, CDR2 YSYEKL. The CDR3: CASSQGMNLDEQFF. The CDR3, as DNA: TGCGCCAGCAGCCAAGGCATGAATCTCGATGAGCAGTTCTTC.

This chain connects TRBV29-1 to TRBJ2-1; 8 bases align to TRBD2. The V gene's germline CDR1 is SQVTM and CDR2 ANQGSEA. This CDR3 comprises 15 residues. The V and J ends lost 1 base and 0 bases, in that order; junction bases with no gene match: 2. The CDR3 coding sequence is TGCAGCGTTGAAGGAGCGGGAGACTCCTACAATGAGCAGTTCTTC. Amino acid sequence: CSVEGAGDSYNEQFF.

This rearrangement joins TRBV28 to TRBJ1-1, with no clear D. The CDR3 totals 15 residues. Trimming took 3 bases from V and 0 from J, leaving 11 bases between them. Germline V gives CDR1 MDHEN, CDR2 SYDVKM. The CDR3 is CASSFVSGVNTEAFF. Written as DNA, the CDR3 is TGTGCCAGCAGTTTCGTATCCGGGGTGAACACTGAAGCTTTCTTT.

This clonotype was seen only a few times. The rearrangement joins TRBV2 to TRBJ1-4, with TRBD1 as a possible D gene (6 bases). Trimming shortened V by 5 bases and J by 3 bases, and 13 bases separated the two germline ends. This CDR3 region has 15 residues. Germline values: CDR1 SNHLY, CDR2 FYNNEI. CDR3 bases: TGTGCCAGCAGTCAGGGGACAACTCCTAATGAAAAACTGTTTTTT. This sequence encodes CASSQGTTPNEKLFF. The full variable domain, completed using reference TRBV2 and TRBJ1-4, is EPEVTQTPSHQVTQMGQEVILRCVPISNHLYFYWYRQILGQKVEFLVSFYNNEISEKSEIFDDQFSVERPDGSNFTLKIRSTKLEDSAMYFCASSQGTTPNEKLFFGSGTQLSVL.

There are a few counts of this clonotype. The chain links TRBV4-1 to TRBJ2-7; 11 bases agree with TRBD1. Germline assignment: CDR1 MGHRA and CDR2 YSYEKL. This CDR3 has 15 amino acids. J was trimmed by 4 bases and V by 4 bases; bases with no gene match: 6. The CDR3 DNA reads as TGCGCCAGCAGCCCGGCCGGGACAGGGGGGTACGAGCAGTACTTC. This sequence encodes CASSPAGTGGYEQYF.

The CDR3, as DNA: TGTGCCAGCAGTTCGACTAGCGGGAGGGCATTTCACGGCACAGATACGCAGTATTTT. This codes for CASSSTSGRAFHGTDTQYF. The chain combines TRBV27 with TRBJ2-3, with 14 bases fitting TRBD2. From germline, CDR1 is MNHEY and CDR2 SMNVEV (reference sequence). V shed 4 bases and J 1 base; nucleotides not matched to a gene: 10. The CDR3 runs to 19 residues.

This clonotype was detected ten times or more. The chain has TRBV27 and TRBJ2-7; D is uncertain. Germline lookup yields CDR1 MNHEY and CDR2 SMNVEV (reference sequence). V was cut by 7 bases and J by 4 bases, with 23 bases left in between. This CDR3 is built from 16 residues. The CDR3 bases are TGTGCCAGCACCATCCGACCCGGGTCCCCGGTGTACGAGCAGTACTTC. Its protein product is CASTIRPGSPVYEQYF.

The chain recombines TRBV6-1 with TRBJ1-5, with TRBD1 identical over 7 bases. The CDR3 sequence is 22 residues long. Germline-derived CDR1 and CDR2 are MNHNS and SASEGT. Unmatched junction bases numbered 22, after V lost 2 bases and J lost 0 bases. The CDR3 sequence is CASSELGVLWGQRSTSNQPQHF. In DNA form, the CDR3 reads TGTGCCAGCAGTGAACTTGGAGTTCTTTGGGGACAGAGAAGTACTAGCAATCAGCCCCAGCATTTT.

The rearrangement links TRBV30 to TRBJ2-1; unclear D gene. The CDR3 contains 13 residues. V lost 8 bases and J 0 bases, leaving 11 bases between the germline ends. CDR1 is GTSNPN, CDR2 SVGIG, per germline (reference sequence). CDR3 coding DNA: TGTGCCGGAAACCCGAGCTCCTACAATGAGCAGTTCTTC. It specifies CAGNPSSYNEQFF.

This rearrangement joins TRBV5-1 to TRBJ2-2, with 10 positions matching TRBD1. The germline V gene encodes CDR1 SGHRS and CDR2 YFSETQ. J lost 4 bases, V lost 4 bases, and 10 bases had no gene match. The CDR3 loop spans 17 amino acids. CDR3 in DNA: TGCGCCAGCAGCCTAAACGACAGGGGGCACGGCACCGGGGAGCTGTTTTTT. Its translation: CASSLNDRGHGTGELFF.